This TCR beta chain was identified during a study of graft-versus-host responses after intestinal transplantation (TCRdb year 2021). Regarding the research as a whole: Recipients received multivisceral, liver-intestinal, or isolated intestinal transplants. Every recipient was given anti-thymocyte globulin induction, followed by about three years of maintenance tacrolimus and steroids. Graft-versus-host and host-versus-graft alloreactive T cell clones were tracked in the graft, circulation and bone marrow after intestinal transplantation using bulk TCR-beta CDR3 sequencing. Alloreactive clones were identified by sequencing pre-transplant mixed lymphocyte reaction products and comparing these products with unstimulated pre-transplant donor and recipient T cells. The cohort enrolled some 25 intestinal transplant recipients including one retransplant, and a few patients lacking pretransplant specimens were excluded. Donor T cell macrochimerism was defined as a peak of at least 4% donor T cells among recipient peripheral blood mononuclear cells. Rather than being sequenced by the commercial service, samples from a few later patients were sequenced in-house on an Illumina MiSeq and processed with MiXCR.

Beyond this particular receptor, the publication reports: GvH clones were detected in recipient bone marrow, and some appeared earlier in ileal mucosa or blood, consistent with an intestinal mucosal origin. Conclusions were limited by the relatively low number and heterogeneity of intestinal transplant patients. High GvH to HvG T cell clonal ratios were observed in the allografts of patients with donor T cell macrochimerism. Early after transplant, peak levels of circulating GvH clones were found to be associated with declines in HvG clones.

With respect to this clone: Within one base of it there is no much larger clone, and no base qualities were kept.

Taken from the germline V gene, the CDR1 and CDR2 loops are SGHRS and YFSETQ. Trimming removed 4 bases from V and 9 bases from J, leaving 16 bases between the germline ends. The CDR3 covers 14 residues, taking in both the cysteine and the phenylalanine. Only the CDR3 DNA is retained, 42 bases long and in frame from the first base. What this sample's time point label stands for: cells obtained before transplantation from donor or recipient. In the mixed lymphocyte reactions, approximately 200,000 CFSE-labeled pre-transplant responders were plated with approximately 200,000 irradiated violet-dye-labeled stimulators and cultured for approximately 6 days. After the mixed lymphocyte reaction, proliferating CD3+CD4+CFSE-low and CD3+CD8+CFSE-low responder cells were FACS-sorted on a BD Influx sorter. Library method: the immunoSEQ multiplex PCR assay. For most patients, genomic DNA was isolated with the Qiagen DNeasy Blood and Tissue Kit and shipped frozen to Adaptive Biotechnologies for TCR sequencing. For most patients, high-throughput TCR-beta CDR3 sequencing of genomic DNA was performed by Adaptive Biotechnologies. For the original study's pipeline: TCR sequencing data were retrieved from Adaptive's ImmunoSEQ software for 15 to 20 patients, whereas a few other patients were processed with MiXCR and VDJtools. To correct CD4 versus CD8 sorting errors, any sequence found in both subsets at a frequency ratio below 5:1 was removed. CDR3 nucleotide sequences shared between donor and recipient were removed because their origin could not be assigned. To count as alloreactive, a clone needed at least 2-fold expansion over unstimulated cells and a minimum CFSE-low frequency of 0.002% (template counts) or 0.001% (read counts). Clones detected in sequenced pre-transplant spleen, lymph node, or MLR CFSE-low populations of the donor or recipient were defined as mappable. Cumulative frequency of alloreactive clones was calculated as a percentage of all sequences weighted by copy number. Sourced from immuneACCESS, this table was stored by TCRdb with only in-frame sequences that have V and J called. A share of the clones is absent; for the studies checked, an unresolved V gene accounts for under half, and the remainder has no known explanation. That table gives V, J and clone size, and the DNA gave D and trimming. This sample lists some 24,000 clones; roughly 43% were detected once. The ten largest clones represent about 0.66% of the sample.

The chain was built from TRBV5-1 and TRBJ2-2, with the D gene not confidently named. The receptor comes from a human patient who received an intestinal transplant. Sample: alloreactive CD4+ T cells from a mixed lymphocyte reaction culture, taken before intestinal transplant. The sample's cell subset or site label, in plain terms: CFSE-low proliferating T cells sorted from approximately 6-day pre-transplant mixed lymphocyte reaction (GvH or HvG direction). The CDR3 loop reads CASSEVAPPRELFF. The nucleotide sequence reads TGCGCCAGCAGCGAAGTAGCACCCCCCCGGGAGCTGTTTTTT.